This TCR beta chain originates from a study of beta chain features in type 1 diabetes. At the level of the study: Similarity in age, gender and cell yields was seen between patients and healthy donors. Overall study findings and caveats: In comparison with healthy donors, patients had naive, central memory and Treg TCRB repertoires that appeared more similar. The study notes PCR might favor shorter templates equally in patients and controls. Shorter TCRB CDR3s, moderately but significantly so, were found in Type 1 diabetes patients in all four CD4+ subsets.

This clone appeared a few times. Its antigen is still unknown. As every portion of the isolated RNA was reverse transcribed, the sequencing read expressed TCRB transcripts. Repertoires were generated with immunoSEQ multiplex PCR, while TCRdb's copy carries only in-frame clones and drops some. The sample lists approximately 600,000 clones, roughly 12% occurring once. Trimming stripped 10 bases from V and 2 bases from J, with 14 bases between. This CDR3 has 14 residues. Germline lookup yields CDR1 ENHRY and CDR2 SYGVKD. Via CD45RO/CCR7/CD25/CD127/CD95/CD27, cells of the CD4+ naive, central memory, regulatory and stem cell-like memory subsets were sorted.

Material for sequencing was naive CD4+ T cells from blood. V gene TRBV10-3 combines with J gene TRBJ2-2; D possibly corresponds to TRBD2 (5 bases). The receptor comes from a young man with type 1 diabetes. DNA of the CDR3: TGTGCCAGCCTGAGGGAATTAAACACCGGGGAGCTGTTTTTT. Encoded protein: CASLRELNTGELFF.